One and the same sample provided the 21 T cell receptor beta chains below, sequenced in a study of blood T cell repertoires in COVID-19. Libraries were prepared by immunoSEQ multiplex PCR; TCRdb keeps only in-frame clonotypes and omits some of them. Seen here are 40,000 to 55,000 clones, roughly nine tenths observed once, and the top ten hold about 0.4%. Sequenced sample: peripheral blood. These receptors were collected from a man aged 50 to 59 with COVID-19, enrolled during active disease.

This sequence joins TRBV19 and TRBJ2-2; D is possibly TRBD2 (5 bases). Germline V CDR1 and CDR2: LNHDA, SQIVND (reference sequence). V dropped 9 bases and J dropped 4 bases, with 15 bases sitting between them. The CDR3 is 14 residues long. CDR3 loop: CASSPSGFTGELFF. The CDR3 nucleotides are TGTGCCAGCAGCCCCTCGGGGTTCACCGGGGAGCTGTTTTTT.

The CDR3 loop is CASTRGGDLSSGELFF. The CDR3 bases are TGTGCCAGTACCCGGGGAGGGGACTTGAGTTCCGGGGAGCTGTTTTTT. The chain has TRBV19 and TRBJ2-2; 7 bases agree with TRBD2. The CDR3 sequence is 16 residues long. V gave up 7 bases and J gave up 6 bases; unmatched junction bases: 14. Germline V gene sequence: CDR1 LNHDA, CDR2 SQIVND (reference sequence).

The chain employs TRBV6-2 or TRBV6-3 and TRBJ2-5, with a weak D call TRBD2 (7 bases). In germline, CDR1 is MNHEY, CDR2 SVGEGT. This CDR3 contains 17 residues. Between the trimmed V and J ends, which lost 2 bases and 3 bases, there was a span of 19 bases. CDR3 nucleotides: TGTGCCAGCAGTTACGGTCTCGGGGGGCGGACTAAAGAGACCCAGTACTTC. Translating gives CASSYGLGGRTKETQYF.

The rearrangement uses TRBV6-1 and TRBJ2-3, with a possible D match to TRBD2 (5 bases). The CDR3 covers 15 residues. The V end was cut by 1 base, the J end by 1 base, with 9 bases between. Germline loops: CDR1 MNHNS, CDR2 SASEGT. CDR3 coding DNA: TGTGCCAGCAGTGAAGGAGGGTTTGGCACAGATACGCAGTATTTT. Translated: CASSEGGFGTDTQYF.

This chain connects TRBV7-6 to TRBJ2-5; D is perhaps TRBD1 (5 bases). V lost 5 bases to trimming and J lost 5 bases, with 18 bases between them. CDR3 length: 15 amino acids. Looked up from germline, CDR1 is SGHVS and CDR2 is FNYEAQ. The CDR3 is CASSPPSTGGETQYF. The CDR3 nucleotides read TGTGCCAGCAGCCCCCCGAGCACAGGTGGGGAGACCCAGTACTTC.

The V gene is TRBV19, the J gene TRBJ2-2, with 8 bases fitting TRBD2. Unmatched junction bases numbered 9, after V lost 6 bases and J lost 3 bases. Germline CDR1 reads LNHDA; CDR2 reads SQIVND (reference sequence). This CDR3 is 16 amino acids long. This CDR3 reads CASRKSGTRDTGELFF. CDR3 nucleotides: TGTGCCAGTAGAAAGTCCGGGACTAGGGACACCGGGGAGCTGTTTTTT.

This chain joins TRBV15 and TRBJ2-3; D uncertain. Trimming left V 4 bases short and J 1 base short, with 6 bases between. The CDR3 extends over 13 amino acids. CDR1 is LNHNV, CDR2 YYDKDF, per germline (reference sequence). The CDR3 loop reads CATSIGGTDTQYF. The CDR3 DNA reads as TGTGCCACCAGCATCGGTGGCACAGATACGCAGTATTTT.

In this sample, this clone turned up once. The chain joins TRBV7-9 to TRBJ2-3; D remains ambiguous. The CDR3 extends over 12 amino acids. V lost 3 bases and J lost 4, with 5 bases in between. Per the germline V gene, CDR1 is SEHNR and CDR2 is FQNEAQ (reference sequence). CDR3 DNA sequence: TGTGCCAGCAGCTTTACAGCAGATACGCAGTATTTT. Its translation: CASSFTADTQYF.

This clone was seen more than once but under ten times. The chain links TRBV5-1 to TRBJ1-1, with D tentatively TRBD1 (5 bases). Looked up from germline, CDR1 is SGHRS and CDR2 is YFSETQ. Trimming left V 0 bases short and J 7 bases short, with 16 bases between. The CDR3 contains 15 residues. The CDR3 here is CASSLALRALREAFF. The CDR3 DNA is TGCGCCAGCAGCTTGGCGCTCAGGGCCCTTCGTGAAGCTTTCTTT.

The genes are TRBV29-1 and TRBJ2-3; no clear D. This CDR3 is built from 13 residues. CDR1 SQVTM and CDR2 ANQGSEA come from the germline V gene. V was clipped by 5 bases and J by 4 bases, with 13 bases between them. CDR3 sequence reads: CSVRPASADTQYF. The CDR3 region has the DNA TGCAGCGTTCGACCAGCGAGCGCAGATACGCAGTATTTT.

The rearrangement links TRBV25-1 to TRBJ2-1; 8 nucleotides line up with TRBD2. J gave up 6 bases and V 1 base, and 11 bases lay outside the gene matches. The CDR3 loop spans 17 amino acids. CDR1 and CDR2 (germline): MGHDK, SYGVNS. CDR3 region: CASSELEGAGGTNEQFF. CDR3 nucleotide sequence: TGTGCCAGCAGTGAATTAGAGGGCGCGGGAGGAACCAATGAGCAGTTCTTC.

The CDR3 DNA reads TGTGCCAGCAGTTATAGCGGGAGGAGGAGCACAGATACGCAGTATTTT. This encodes CASSYSGRRSTDTQYF. The V call is TRBV5-6, the J call TRBJ2-3; the match to TRBD2 covers 10 bases. The CDR3 length is 16 residues. Trimming removed 5 bases from V and 0 bases from J; junction bases left unmatched: 6. The germline V gene has CDR1 SGHDT and CDR2 YYEEEE.

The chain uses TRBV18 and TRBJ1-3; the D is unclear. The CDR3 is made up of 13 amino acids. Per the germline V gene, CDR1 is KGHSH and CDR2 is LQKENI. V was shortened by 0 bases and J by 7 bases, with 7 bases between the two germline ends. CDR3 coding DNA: TGTGCCAGCTCACCACCGGTCGGTAACACCATATATTTT. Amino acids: CASSPPVGNTIYF.

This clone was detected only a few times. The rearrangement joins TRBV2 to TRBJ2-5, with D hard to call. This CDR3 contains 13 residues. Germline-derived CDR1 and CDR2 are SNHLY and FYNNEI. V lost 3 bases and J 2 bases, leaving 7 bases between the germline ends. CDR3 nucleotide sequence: TGTGCCAGCAGTGAGTACGAGCAAGAGACCCAGTACTTC. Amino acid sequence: CASSEYEQETQYF.

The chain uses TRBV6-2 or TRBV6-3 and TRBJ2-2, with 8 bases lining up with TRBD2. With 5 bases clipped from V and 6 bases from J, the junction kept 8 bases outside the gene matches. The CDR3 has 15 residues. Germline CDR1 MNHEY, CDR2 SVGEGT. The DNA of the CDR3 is TGTGCCAGCAGTCCGACAGCGGGAGCGTCCGGGGAGCTGTTTTTT. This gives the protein CASSPTAGASGELFF.

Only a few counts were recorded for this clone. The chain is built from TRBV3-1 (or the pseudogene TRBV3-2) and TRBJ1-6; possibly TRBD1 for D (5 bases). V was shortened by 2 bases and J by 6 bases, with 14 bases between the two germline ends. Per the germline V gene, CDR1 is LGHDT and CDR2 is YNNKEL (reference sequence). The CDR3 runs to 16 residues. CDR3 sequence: CASSQRTGTSNSPLHF. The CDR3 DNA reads TGTGCCAGCAGCCAAAGAACAGGCACCTCTAATTCACCCCTCCACTTT.

CDR3 DNA sequence: TGTGCCAGCAGTGATAACACGGATACGCAGTATTTT. This sequence encodes CASSDNTDTQYF. The rearrangement uses TRBV2 and TRBJ2-3, with D uncertain. The CDR3 length is 12 residues. V gave up 3 bases and J gave up 6 bases, with 7 bases separating them. Germline loops: CDR1 SNHLY, CDR2 FYNNEI.

CDR3 sequence reads: CASSVLTGDIDPEAFF. CDR3 coding DNA: TGTGCCAGCAGCGTATTGACAGGGGATATTGATCCTGAAGCTTTCTTT. V is TRBV9 and J is TRBJ1-1; TRBD1 aligns across 8 bases. Germline V gives CDR1 SGDLS, CDR2 YYNGEE. The junction had 11 bases not matched to a gene; V was cut back by 1 base and J by 6 bases. CDR3 size: 16 residues.

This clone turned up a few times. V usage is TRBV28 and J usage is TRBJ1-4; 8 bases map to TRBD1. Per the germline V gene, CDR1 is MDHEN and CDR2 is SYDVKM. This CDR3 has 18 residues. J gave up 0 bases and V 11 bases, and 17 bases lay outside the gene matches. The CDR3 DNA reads TGTGCCGTGAAGGTGTCTGTCGGGACAGGAGCAACTAATGAAAAACTGTTTTTT. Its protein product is CAVKVSVGTGATNEKLFF.

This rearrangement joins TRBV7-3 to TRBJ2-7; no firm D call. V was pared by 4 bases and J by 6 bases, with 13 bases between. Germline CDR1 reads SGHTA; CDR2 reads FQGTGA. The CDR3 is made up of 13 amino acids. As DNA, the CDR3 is TGTGCCAGCAGCTCCACCTCCGTTAGCGAGCAGTACTTC. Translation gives CASSSTSVSEQYF.

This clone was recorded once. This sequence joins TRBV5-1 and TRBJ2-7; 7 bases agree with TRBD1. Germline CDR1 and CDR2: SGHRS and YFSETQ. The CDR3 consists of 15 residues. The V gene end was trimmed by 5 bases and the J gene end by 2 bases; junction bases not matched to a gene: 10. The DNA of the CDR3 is TGCGCCAGCAGGACAGGGTATGCCACCCCCTACGAGCAGTACTTC. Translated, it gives CASRTGYATPYEQYF.